This T cell receptor (beta chain) was recovered during a study of blood T cell repertoires in COVID-19. Authors' data handling: It was from reference gene primer amplification that nucleated cell counts were estimated. The protocol was immunoSEQ multiplex PCR, while the TCRdb copy is restricted to in-frame clones and leaves out a portion. V, J and clone size derive from that table, while D and trimming were established from the DNA sequence. The repertoire holds some 280,000 clones, with about 91% as singletons. V was cut by 6 bases and J by 2 bases, with 11 bases left in between. The CDR3 has 13 residues. Germline V gene lookup returns CDR1 ENHRY and CDR2 SYGVKD.

Material for sequencing was peripheral blood. The chain recombines TRBV10-3 with TRBJ2-7; tentatively, D is TRBD1 (7 bases). This TCR derives from an older woman with acute or convalescent COVID-19. The CDR3 spells CAIRRDSTYEQYF. CDR3 coding DNA: TGTGCCATCAGGCGGGACAGTACCTACGAGCAGTACTTC.